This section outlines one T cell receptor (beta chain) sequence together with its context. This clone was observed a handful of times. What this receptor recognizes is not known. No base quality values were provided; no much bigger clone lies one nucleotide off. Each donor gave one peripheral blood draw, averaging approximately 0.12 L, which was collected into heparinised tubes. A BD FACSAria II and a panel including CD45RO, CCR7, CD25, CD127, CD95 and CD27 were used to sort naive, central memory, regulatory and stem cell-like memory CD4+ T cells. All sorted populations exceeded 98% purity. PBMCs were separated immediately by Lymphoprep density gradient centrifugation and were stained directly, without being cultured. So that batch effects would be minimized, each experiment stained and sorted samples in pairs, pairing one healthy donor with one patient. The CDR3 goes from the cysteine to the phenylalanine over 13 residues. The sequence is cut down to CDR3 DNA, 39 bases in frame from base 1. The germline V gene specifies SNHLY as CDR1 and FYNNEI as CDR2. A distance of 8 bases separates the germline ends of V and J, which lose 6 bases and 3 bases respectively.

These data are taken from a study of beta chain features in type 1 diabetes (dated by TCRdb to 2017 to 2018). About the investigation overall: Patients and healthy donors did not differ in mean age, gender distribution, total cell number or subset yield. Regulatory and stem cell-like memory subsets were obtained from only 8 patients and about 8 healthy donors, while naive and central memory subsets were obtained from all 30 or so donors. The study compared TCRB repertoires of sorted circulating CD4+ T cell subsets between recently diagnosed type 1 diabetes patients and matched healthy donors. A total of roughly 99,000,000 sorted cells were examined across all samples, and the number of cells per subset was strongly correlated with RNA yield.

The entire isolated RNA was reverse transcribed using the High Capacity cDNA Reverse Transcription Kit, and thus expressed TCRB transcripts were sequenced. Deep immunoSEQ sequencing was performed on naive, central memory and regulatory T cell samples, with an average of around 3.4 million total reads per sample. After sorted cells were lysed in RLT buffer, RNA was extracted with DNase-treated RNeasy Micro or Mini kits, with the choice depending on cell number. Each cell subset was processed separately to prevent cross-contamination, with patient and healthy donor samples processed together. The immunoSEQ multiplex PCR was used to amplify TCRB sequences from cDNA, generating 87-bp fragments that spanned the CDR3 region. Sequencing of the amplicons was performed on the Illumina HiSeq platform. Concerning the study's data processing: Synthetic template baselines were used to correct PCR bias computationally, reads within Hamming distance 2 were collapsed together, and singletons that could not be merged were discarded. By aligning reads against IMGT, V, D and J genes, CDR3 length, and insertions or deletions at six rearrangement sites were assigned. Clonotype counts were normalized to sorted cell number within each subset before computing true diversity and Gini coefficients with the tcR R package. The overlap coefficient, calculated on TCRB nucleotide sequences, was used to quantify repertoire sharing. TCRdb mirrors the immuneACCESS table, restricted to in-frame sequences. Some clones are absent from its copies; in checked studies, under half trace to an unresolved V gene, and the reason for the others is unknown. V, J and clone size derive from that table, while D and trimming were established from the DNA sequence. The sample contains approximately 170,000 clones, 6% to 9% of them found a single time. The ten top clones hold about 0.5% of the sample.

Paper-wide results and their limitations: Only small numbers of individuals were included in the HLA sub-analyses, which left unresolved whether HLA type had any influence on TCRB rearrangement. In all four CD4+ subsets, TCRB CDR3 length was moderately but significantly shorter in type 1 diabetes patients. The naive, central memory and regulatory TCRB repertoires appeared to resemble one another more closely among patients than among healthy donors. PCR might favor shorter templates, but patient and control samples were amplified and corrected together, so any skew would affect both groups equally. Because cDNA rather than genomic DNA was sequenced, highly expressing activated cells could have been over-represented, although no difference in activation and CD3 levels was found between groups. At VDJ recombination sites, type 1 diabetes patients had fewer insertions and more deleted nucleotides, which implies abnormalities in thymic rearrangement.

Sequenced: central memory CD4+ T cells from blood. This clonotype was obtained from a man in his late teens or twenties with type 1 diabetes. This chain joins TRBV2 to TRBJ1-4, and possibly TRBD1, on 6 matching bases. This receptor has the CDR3 CASSRQANEKLFF. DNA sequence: TGTGCCAGCAGCCGACAGGCTAATGAAAAACTGTTTTTT.